These 23 T cell receptor beta chains were sequenced from one sample in a study of TIL therapy for anti-PD-1-resistant metastatic lung cancer. Specified time point: pre-treatment sample, taken before nivolumab and TIL therapy. The libraries were made with immunoSEQ v3. Method: immunoSEQ multiplex PCR; TCRdb's copy keeps in-frame clones and lacks some. In the table there are about 46,000 clones, 80% to 90% of which are singletons. Sample: blood, taken at baseline. The source of these receptors is a person aged 25 to 80 with non-small cell lung cancer.

The J gene is TRBJ1-2, the V gene TRBV10-3; tentative D call: TRBD1 (6 bases). From germline, CDR1 is ENHRY and CDR2 SYGVKD. V was cut by 0 bases and J by 11 bases, with 10 bases left in between. The CDR3 contains 12 residues. The CDR3 sequence is CAISESGDKYTF. The DNA of the CDR3 is TGTGCCATCAGTGAGTCTGGGGACAAGTACACCTTC.

The chain uses TRBV28 and TRBJ1-5; D gene uncertain. V gave up 3 bases and J gave up 10 bases, with 10 bases separating them. Germline CDR1 is MDHEN and CDR2 is SYDVKM. The CDR3 consists of 12 residues. The CDR3 bases are TGTGCCAGCAGTTTTTCCCGTCGCCCCCAGCATTTT. This sequence encodes CASSFSRRPQHF.

CDR3 DNA: TGTGCCACCAGCAAGGGGGGACAGACAGCTTTCTTT. Translating gives CATSKGGQTAFF. The V gene is TRBV15, the J gene TRBJ1-1, with 7 bases identical to TRBD1. J lost 10 bases, V lost 4 bases, and 6 bases had no gene match. The CDR3 sequence is 12 residues long. Germline V lookup: CDR1 LNHNV, CDR2 YYDKDF (reference sequence). Full variable domain (remainder filled in from reference TRBV15 and TRBJ1-1): DAMVIQNPRYQVTQFGKPVTLSCSQTLNHNVMYWYQQKSSQAPKLLFHYYDKDFNNEADTPDNFQSRRPNTSFCFLDIRSPGLGDTAMYLCATSKGGQTAFFGQGTRLTVV.

This chain connects TRBV6-5 to TRBJ1-6; D is undetermined. The CDR3 covers 15 residues. Deletions cut 0 bases from V and 10 bases from J, with 13 bases between. The germline gives CDR1 MNHEY, CDR2 SVGAGI. The CDR3 nucleotides are TGTGCCAGCAGTTACTCTGGGCGGCCGGGGTCACCCCTCCACTTT. Encoded protein: CASSYSGRPGSPLHF.

This clone was counted a single time. The gene calls are TRBV28 and TRBJ2-7; TRBD2 aligns across 10 bases. Germline V gene data show CDR1 as MDHEN and CDR2 as SYDVKM. Trimming cost V 2 bases and J 6 bases; bases outside gene matches: 7. The CDR3 covers 15 residues. The CDR3: CASSLTSGAPTEQYF. For the CDR3, the DNA is TGTGCCAGCAGTTTAACTAGCGGGGCCCCTACCGAGCAGTACTTC.

This chain joins TRBV7-9 and TRBJ2-2; 7 positions agree with TRBD1. The CDR3 has 15 amino acids. J was trimmed by 7 bases and V by 5 bases; bases with no gene match: 10. From germline, CDR1 is SEHNR and CDR2 FQNEAQ (reference sequence). The CDR3 DNA reads as TGTGCCAGCAGCGCATCCGACAGGGTTGACGGGGAGCTGTTTTTT. This translates into CASSASDRVDGELFF.

The chain carries TRBV21-1 and TRBJ2-5. TRBV21-1 is noted as a pseudogene. The CDR3 extends over 15 amino acids. CDR3 loop: CASSLPGPDQETQYF. The CDR3 nucleotides read TGTGCCAGCAGCTTACCGGGACCCGACCAAGAGACCCAGTACTTC.

V usage is TRBV15 and J usage is TRBJ2-3; D is perhaps TRBD2 (6 bases). This CDR3 spans 15 amino acids. V lost 0 bases and J 5 bases, leaving 12 bases between the germline ends. The germline CDR1 and CDR2 sequences are LNHNV and YYDKDF (reference sequence). CDR3 amino acids: CATSRDSLARDTQYF. The CDR3 DNA follows: TGTGCCACCAGCAGAGATTCACTAGCTCGAGATACGCAGTATTTT. The full variable domain, completed using reference TRBV15 and TRBJ2-3, is DAMVIQNPRYQVTQFGKPVTLSCSQTLNHNVMYWYQQKSSQAPKLLFHYYDKDFNNEADTPDNFQSRRPNTSFCFLDIRSPGLGDTAMYLCATSRDSLARDTQYFGPGTRLTVL.

The chain carries TRBV6-5 and TRBJ1-6; no reliable D call. Germline V gene lookup returns CDR1 MNHEY and CDR2 SVGAGI. The germline V and J ends were trimmed by 3 bases and 5 bases, with 11 bases remaining between them. The CDR3 loop spans 15 amino acids. The CDR3: CASSYGAGDNSPLHF. The CDR3 DNA sequence: TGTGCCAGCAGTTATGGAGCCGGCGATAATTCACCCCTCCACTTT.

This chain links TRBV6-5 with TRBJ2-5; possibly TRBD1 for D (7 bases). The germline V gene has CDR1 MNHEY and CDR2 SVGAGI. V was clipped by 0 bases and J by 4 bases, with 12 bases between them. This CDR3 spans 15 amino acids. The DNA for the CDR3 is TGTGCCAGCAGTTACTCAGGAGGGGGCGGAGAGACCCAGTACTTC. Amino acid sequence: CASSYSGGGGETQYF.

J is TRBJ2-7 and V is TRBV4-3; perhaps TRBD2 as D (7 bases). Trimming cost V 1 base and J 2 bases, with 9 bases left between them. The CDR3 covers 14 residues. Looked up from germline, CDR1 is LGHNA and CDR2 is YSLEER. The CDR3 sequence: CASSQGGGPYEQYF. The CDR3 DNA sequence: TGCGCCAGCAGCCAAGGGGGGGGCCCCTACGAGCAGTACTTC.

This chain joins TRBV28 and TRBJ1-3, with D uncertain. Germline V lookup: CDR1 MDHEN, CDR2 SYDVKM. The V gene lost 3 bases and the J gene lost 4 bases, with 10 bases spanning the gap. The CDR3 length is 14 residues. CDR3 sequence reads: CASSLPMLGNTIYF. The CDR3, as DNA: TGTGCCAGCAGTTTGCCCATGTTAGGAAACACCATATATTTT.

The gene calls are TRBV5-1 and TRBJ2-7, with D possibly being TRBD1 (5 bases). Germline-derived CDR1 and CDR2 are SGHRS and YFSETQ. CDR3 length: 14 amino acids. V lost 0 bases and J lost 3, with 10 bases in between. The CDR3 reads CASSLAPGNYEQYF. The CDR3 nucleotides read TGCGCCAGCAGCTTGGCCCCAGGGAACTACGAGCAGTACTTC.

V is TRBV4-3 and J is TRBJ2-3, with 10 nucleotides matching TRBD2. This CDR3 has 15 amino acids. Germline CDR1 is LGHNA and CDR2 is YSLEER. J gave up 6 bases and V 1 base, and 4 bases lay outside the gene matches. The CDR3 sequence is CASSQVPTSGDTQYF. The CDR3 coding sequence is TGCGCCAGCAGCCAAGTCCCGACTAGCGGGGATACGCAGTATTTT.

The rearrangement joins TRBV28 to TRBJ1-2; D not resolved. Trimming pared 2 bases from V and 6 bases from J, leaving 16 bases between. The CDR3 has 15 amino acids. Germline assignment: CDR1 MDHEN and CDR2 SYDVKM. The CDR3 DNA reads as TGTGCCAGCAGTTTAAGTACTTCAAGCGGACATGGCTACACCTTC. Amino acid sequence: CASSLSTSSGHGYTF.

This sequence joins TRBV7-2 and TRBJ1-6; tentatively, D is TRBD1 (5 bases). The length of the CDR3 is 16 residues. Germline lookup yields CDR1 SGHTA and CDR2 FQGNSA. Trimming shortened V by 2 bases and J by 9 bases, and 17 bases separated the two germline ends. CDR3 sequence: CASSLLGGGRSSPLHF. For the CDR3, the DNA is TGTGCCAGCAGCTTACTGGGGGGGGGTAGAAGTTCACCCCTCCACTTT.

The CDR3 sequence is CASSSGLLGGELFF. In DNA form, the CDR3 reads TGTGCCAGCAGCTCGGGACTCCTAGGGGGGGAGCTGTTTTTT. The V call is TRBV7-3, the J call TRBJ2-2; D possibly corresponds to TRBD2 (6 bases). The V end was cut by 4 bases, the J end by 8 bases, with 14 bases between. CDR1 is SGHTA and CDR2 is FQGTGA in the germline V gene. The CDR3 is made up of 14 amino acids.

This chain joins TRBV30 and TRBJ2-7; D is possibly TRBD1 (5 bases). The V and J ends lost 4 bases and 3 bases respectively, with 13 bases between them. Germline V gives CDR1 GTSNPN, CDR2 SVGIG (reference sequence). The CDR3 is 13 amino acids. The CDR3 region has the DNA TGTGCCTGGATGGTCGACAGTTACTACGAGCAGTACTTC. Amino acids: CAWMVDSYYEQYF. Together with reference TRBV30 and TRBJ2-7, the CDR3 gives the full variable domain: SQTIHQWPATLVQPVGSPLSLECTVEGTSNPNLYWYRQAAGRGLQLLFYSVGIGQISSEVPQNLSASRPQDRQFILSSKKLLLSDSGFYLCAWMVDSYYEQYFGPGTRLTVT.

This clone was detected only once. The rearrangement joins TRBV7-2 to TRBJ2-5; 8 bases match TRBD1. This CDR3 has 15 amino acids. Germline loops: CDR1 SGHTA, CDR2 FQGNSA. Unmatched junction bases numbered 7, after V lost 5 bases and J lost 2 bases. The chain's CDR3 is CASSPWGDRQETQYF. The CDR3 DNA follows: TGTGCCAGCAGCCCCTGGGGGGACAGGCAAGAGACCCAGTACTTC.

The CDR3 reads CASSTEGQETQYF. The CDR3, as DNA: TGTGCCAGTAGTACCGAAGGCCAAGAGACCCAGTACTTC. This sequence joins TRBV19 and TRBJ2-5; D unresolved. The CDR3 extends over 13 amino acids. The germline V gene encodes CDR1 LNHDA and CDR2 SQIVND (reference sequence). Trimming took off 4 bases at V and 1 base at J, with 7 bases between the two ends.

The chain joins TRBV7-7 to TRBJ2-5, with 9 nucleotides matching TRBD1. The CDR3 sequence is 15 residues long. J gave up 2 bases and V 4 bases, and 5 bases lay outside the gene matches. Germline CDR1 and CDR2: SSHAT and FNYEAQ (reference sequence). The CDR3 bases are TGTGCCAGCAGCTCCGGGACAGGGATTCAAGAGACCCAGTACTTC. Amino acids: CASSSGTGIQETQYF. The whole variable domain, remainder taken from reference TRBV7-7 and TRBJ2-5, is GAGVSQSPRYKVTKRGQDVTLRCDPISSHATLYWYQQALGQGPEFLTYFNYEAQPDKSGLPSDRFSAERPEGSISTLTIQRTEQRDSAMYRCASSSGTGIQETQYFGPGTRLLVL.

The chain is built from TRBV28 and TRBJ2-3, with 10 bases aligning to TRBD2. This CDR3 has 17 amino acids. Germline values: CDR1 MDHEN, CDR2 SYDVKM. Trimming removed 4 bases from V and 0 bases from J; junction bases left unmatched: 7. The chain's CDR3 is CASSSISGGLSTDTQYF. The CDR3 region has the DNA TGTGCCAGCAGTTCCATTAGCGGGGGGCTTAGCACAGATACGCAGTATTTT.

The chain is built from TRBV28 and TRBJ2-1; D call uncertain. Per germline, CDR1 MDHEN and CDR2 SYDVKM. V gave up 8 bases and J gave up 10 bases, with 15 bases separating them. This CDR3 has 12 residues. The CDR3 sequence is CASHKLIQEQFF. In DNA, the CDR3 is TGTGCCAGCCATAAACTAATACAAGAGCAGTTCTTC.